This T cell receptor (beta chain) emerged from a study of T cells after yellow fever vaccination. General observations from the study: A limited proportion of clonotypes was detected within both the CD4 and CD8 compartments. The secondary response showed a weaker magnitude and a faster peak, day 5 versus 15.

This clonotype was picked up many times. V was cut by 3 bases and J by 2 bases, with 22 bases left in between. The CDR3 length is 19 residues. The germline V gene has CDR1 SGHAT and CDR2 FQNNGV. A universal primer site and UMIs were added as TCR cDNA was made by 5'RACE template switching. TCRdb processed the 5' RACE reads anew with MiXCR; each CDR3 protein has one entry. This sample has around 15,000 distinct CDR3 sequences, with about 4.1% found just once. The receptor was derived from a man aged 30-40 years who received the YFV17D yellow fever vaccine. Sample: PBMCs, either bulk or a sorted T-cell subset (CD4+, CD8+, memory, or dextramer-sorted; not recorded which), taken 15 days after the yellow fever booster vaccination. The V and J genes are TRBV11-2 and TRBJ1-4, with D uncertain. The CDR3 bases are TGTGCCAGCAGCTTTGTGGGTGGGCAGCCCTGGGCCACTAATGAAAAACTGTTTTTT. Translated, it gives CASSFVGGQPWATNEKLFF.